This entry describes one T cell receptor beta chain. The antigen remains unidentified. CDR1 SGHRS and CDR2 YFSETQ come from the germline V gene. V was pared by 4 bases and J by 6 bases, with 11 bases between. The CDR3 covers 12 residues. Sequencing was performed with immunoSEQ multiplex PCR; in TCRdb, only in-frame clones are kept and a portion is missing. The sample consists of tens of thousands of clones, roughly 79% of them appearing once. This sample is drawn from a study of pediatric ulcerative colitis. Study conclusions and caveats: Blood-rectal clonal overlap within each person was significantly higher in ulcerative colitis patients than controls. No controls had the two rectal clonotypes shared by ulcerative colitis patients.

One to two pinch biopsies were taken from the rectum during colonoscopy. Before the diagnostic colonoscopy, ulcerative colitis patients were free of immunosuppressive medication. V gene TRBV5-1 combines with J gene TRBJ2-7; D might be TRBD1 (6 bases). Sequencing was done on a sample of gut tissue. This clonotype was sampled from a girl aged 5-17 years with moderate ulcerative colitis. The CDR3 loop reads CASSHGGREQYF. For the CDR3, the DNA is TGCGCCAGCAGCCATGGGGGCCGCGAGCAGTACTTC.